The 29 T cell receptor beta chains listed next were all sequenced from one sample in a study of radiotherapy plus CTLA-4 blockade in lung cancer. The data were produced by immunoSEQ multiplex PCR, yet TCRdb's version contains in-frame clones alone and is incomplete. The sample has tens of thousands of clones, 77% seen once. Sequences were derived from peripheral blood, sampled from a patient treated with radiotherapy plus ipilimumab. Every receptor here comes from a human donor with non-small cell lung cancer who had a partial response to radiotherapy plus ipilimumab.

This clone came up once. The genes are TRBV18 and TRBJ1-4, with 11 nucleotides matching TRBD1. J lost 0 bases, V lost 6 bases, and 6 bases had no gene match. Germline V gives CDR1 KGHSH, CDR2 LQKENI. The CDR3 extends over 17 amino acids. CDR3 sequence: CASSYRTGGSTNEKLFF. The CDR3 region has the DNA TGTGCCAGCTCCTACAGGACAGGGGGCTCAACTAATGAAAAACTGTTTTTT.

V usage is TRBV5-6 and J usage is TRBJ2-3; D perhaps matches TRBD2 (5 bases). From germline, CDR1 is SGHDT and CDR2 YYEEEE. Trimming removed 0 bases from V and 0 bases from J, with 11 bases in between. The CDR3 loop spans 16 amino acids. The CDR3 region is CASSLGVLVSTDTQYF. CDR3 DNA sequence: TGTGCCAGCAGCTTGGGGGTACTAGTTAGCACAGATACGCAGTATTTT.

The chain has TRBV5-1 and TRBJ2-5, with 13 positions matching TRBD2. The CDR3 runs to 17 residues. Germline CDR1 is SGHRS and CDR2 is YFSETQ. V shed 4 bases and J 1 base; nucleotides not matched to a gene: 7. CDR3 residues: CASSPRLAGGFQETQYF. In DNA form, the CDR3 reads TGCGCCAGCAGCCCACGACTAGCGGGGGGTTTCCAAGAGACCCAGTACTTC.

V usage is TRBV5-1 and J usage is TRBJ2-5; possibly TRBD2 for D (6 bases). The end of the DNA aligns better with TRBJ2-7, so the J call may be wrong. This CDR3 has 15 amino acids. Germline V gene lookup returns CDR1 SGHRS and CDR2 YFSETQ. CDR3 region: CASSPTGGFSYEQYF. The CDR3 nucleotides are TGCGCCAGCAGCCCTACCGGGGGATTCTCCTACGAGCAGTACTTC.

V usage is TRBV11-2 and J usage is TRBJ2-5; no clear D. Per the germline V gene, CDR1 is SGHAT and CDR2 is FQNNGV. V was shortened by 1 base and J by 4 bases, with 7 bases between the two germline ends. The CDR3 has 13 amino acids. The CDR3 is CASSLVPGETQYF. CDR3 in DNA: TGTGCCAGCAGCTTAGTGCCGGGAGAGACCCAGTACTTC. Combining the CDR3 with reference TRBV11-2 and TRBJ2-5 gives the whole variable domain EAGVAQSPRYKIIEKRQSVAFWCNPISGHATLYWYQQILGQGPKLLIQFQNNGVVDDSQLPKDRFSAERLKGVDSTLKIQPAKLEDSAVYLCASSLVPGETQYFGPGTRLLVL.

This sequence joins TRBV9 and TRBJ2-6; TRBD1 matches at 7 bases. The V segment lost 3 bases and the J segment 0 bases; nucleotides outside the gene matches: 3. Germline V gene data show CDR1 as SGDLS and CDR2 as YYNGEE. CDR3 length equals 16 residues. CDR3 loop: CASSGGQLSGANVLTF. The CDR3 coding sequence is TGTGCCAGCAGCGGGGGACAGCTCTCTGGGGCCAACGTCCTGACTTTC.

This chain links TRBV15 with TRBJ2-7, with D perhaps TRBD2 (5 bases). This CDR3 is built from 12 residues. Germline CDR1 reads LNHNV; CDR2 reads YYDKDF (reference sequence). The V end was cut by 0 bases, the J end by 7 bases, with 7 bases between. The CDR3 DNA sequence: TGTGCCACCAGCAGAGATCGGGGAGAGCAGTACTTC. Its protein is CATSRDRGEQYF. Supplemented by reference TRBV15 and TRBJ2-7, the full variable domain reads DAMVIQNPRYQVTQFGKPVTLSCSQTLNHNVMYWYQQKSSQAPKLLFHYYDKDFNNEADTPDNFQSRRPNTSFCFLDIRSPGLGDTAMYLCATSRDRGEQYFGPGTRLTVT.

The V gene is TRBV6-6, the J gene TRBJ2-5; D unclear. Trimming left V 2 bases short and J 5 bases short, with 9 bases between. The length of the CDR3 is 13 residues. Germline-derived CDR1 and CDR2 are MNHNY and SVGAGI (reference sequence). CDR3 sequence reads: CASSYLPGETQYF. CDR3 DNA sequence: TGTGCCAGCAGTTACCTTCCCGGGGAGACCCAGTACTTC.

The chain combines TRBV25-1 with TRBJ1-1; 8 bases map to TRBD1. Germline lookup yields CDR1 MGHDK and CDR2 SYGVNS. V was clipped by 6 bases and J by 6 bases; unmatched bases: 9. This CDR3 comprises 14 residues. Here the CDR3 reads CASRGTGPAAEAFF. CDR3 in DNA: TGTGCCAGCAGGGGGACAGGCCCTGCGGCTGAAGCTTTCTTT.

The chain recombines TRBV7-3 with TRBJ2-3, with 8 bases lining up with TRBD1. Germline CDR1 SGHTA, CDR2 FQGTGA. The ends lost 4 bases at V and 6 bases at J; junction bases unmatched: 9. This CDR3 has 15 amino acids. The CDR3 nucleotides read TGTGCCAGCAGCTCCCTCGGACAGGGAGTGGATACGCAGTATTTT. As protein: CASSSLGQGVDTQYF.

The rearrangement links TRBV7-3 to TRBJ2-6, with TRBD1 matching 8 bases. The length of the CDR3 is 17 residues. After removal of 3 bases from V and 0 bases from J, the junction contained 4 bases not matched to a gene. Germline V gives CDR1 SGHTA, CDR2 FQGTGA. The CDR3 bases are TGTGCCAGCAGCTTGACAGGGGCTTCCTCTGGGGCCAACGTCCTGACTTTC. The encoded protein is CASSLTGASSGANVLTF.

This clone turned up a few times. V is TRBV28 and J is TRBJ1-1; 8 bases agree with TRBD1. There are 15 residues in the CDR3. Germline CDR1 is MDHEN and CDR2 is SYDVKM. J was trimmed by 3 bases and V by 3 bases; bases with no gene match: 6. CDR3 sequence reads: CASSFPDRADTEAFF. CDR3 DNA sequence: TGTGCCAGCAGTTTCCCGGACAGGGCGGACACTGAAGCTTTCTTT.

V and J are TRBV29-1 and TRBJ2-2, with TRBD1 matching over 8 bases. This CDR3 spans 19 amino acids. Losses at the gene ends were 4 bases for V and 2 bases for J; bases not matched to a gene: 18. CDR1 is SQVTM and CDR2 is ANQGSEA in the germline V gene. CDR3 DNA sequence: TGCAGCGTTGGAACACTTGGACAGGGCAACTACGTCAACACCGGGGAGCTGTTTTTT. Its protein product is CSVGTLGQGNYVNTGELFF.

In DNA, the CDR3 is TGCGCCAGCAGCACCATTCCTACTAGCACAGATACGCAGTATTTT. Translation gives CASSTIPTSTDTQYF. The chain recombines TRBV5-1 with TRBJ2-3; D is ambiguous. Trimming stripped 4 bases from V and 0 bases from J, with 12 bases between. This CDR3 comprises 15 residues. Germline V gene lookup returns CDR1 SGHRS and CDR2 YFSETQ.

The genes are TRBV19 and TRBJ2-5; D might be TRBD2 (5 bases). This CDR3 contains 14 residues. From germline, CDR1 is LNHDA and CDR2 SQIVND (reference sequence). The V gene lost 7 bases and the J gene lost 4 bases, with 16 bases spanning the gap. The CDR3 sequence: CASNPGMWGETQYF. For the CDR3, the DNA is TGTGCCAGTAACCCCGGGATGTGGGGAGAGACCCAGTACTTC.

CDR3 in amino acids: CASSLMRGGPSTNEKLFF. CDR3 sequence (DNA): TGCGCCAGCAGCCTTATGAGGGGAGGCCCGTCAACTAATGAAAAACTGTTTTTT. The gene calls are TRBV4-1 and TRBJ1-4; D may be TRBD1 (5 bases). CDR3 size: 18 residues. Germline V gene sequence: CDR1 MGHRA, CDR2 YSYEKL. Trimming pared 4 bases from V and 0 bases from J, leaving 18 bases between.

The chain has TRBV10-3 and TRBJ1-1; 9 positions match TRBD1. Germline V gene lookup returns CDR1 ENHRY and CDR2 SYGVKD. CDR3 size: 15 residues. Trimming at V came to 3 bases and at J to 6 bases, leaving 8 bases not matched to a gene. The CDR3 nucleotides are TGTGCCATCAGTGAAGGGACAGGGAGTTTCTCTGAAGCTTTCTTT. Translated, it gives CAISEGTGSFSEAFF.

The chain combines TRBV11-2 with TRBJ2-7; 7 nucleotides line up with TRBD1. Germline CDR1 is SGHAT and CDR2 is FQNNGV. V gave up 6 bases and J gave up 6 bases; unmatched junction bases: 14. The CDR3 contains 15 residues. The DNA of the CDR3 is TGTGCCAGCAGGTTTGGTGACGGGACAGCCGGCGAGCAGTACTTC. This sequence encodes CASRFGDGTAGEQYF.

The V call is TRBV28, the J call TRBJ2-1; D possibly corresponds to TRBD1 (6 bases). Per the germline V gene, CDR1 is MDHEN and CDR2 is SYDVKM. There are 15 residues in the CDR3. The ends were cut back, 7 bases at V and 0 bases at J, with 13 bases in the middle. CDR3 DNA: TGTGCCAGCACCCTGACAGGCAGCTCCTACAATGAGCAGTTCTTC. Translated: CASTLTGSSYNEQFF.

As DNA, the CDR3 is TGTGCCAGCAGTGCCACGGGACAGGGGATACAGTCACCCCTCCACTTT. Amino acid sequence: CASSATGQGIQSPLHF. This sequence joins TRBV6-6 and TRBJ1-6, with TRBD1 matching over 10 bases. J gave up 10 bases and V 5 bases, and 11 bases lay outside the gene matches. Germline CDR1 and CDR2: MNHNY and SVGAGI (reference sequence). The CDR3 is made up of 16 amino acids.

This chain links TRBV30 with TRBJ1-6, with 10 bases fitting TRBD1. The germline CDR1 and CDR2 sequences are GTSNPN and SVGIG (reference sequence). V was pared by 4 bases and J by 0 bases, with 6 bases of the junction left unmatched. CDR3 size: 17 residues. In DNA, the CDR3 is TGTGCCTGGAACCCGGGACAGGGGCGCTCCTATAATTCACCCCTCCACTTT. This encodes CAWNPGQGRSYNSPLHF.

The count of this clone is one. This chain connects TRBV28 to TRBJ1-2, with TRBD1 matching 9 bases. Germline trimming cut 4 bases from V and 0 bases from J; bases unmatched to any gene: 3. Germline-derived CDR1 and CDR2 are MDHEN and SYDVKM. The CDR3 is made up of 15 amino acids. The DNA of the CDR3 is TGTGCCAGCAGTTCCGGGACAGGGACTAACTATGGCTACACCTTC. Its protein product is CASSSGTGTNYGYTF.

The rearrangement uses TRBV5-5 and TRBJ2-7; D perhaps matches TRBD2 (6 bases). The V and J ends lost 0 bases and 2 bases respectively, with 12 bases between them. CDR1 is SGHKS and CDR2 is YYEKEE in the germline V gene (reference sequence). The CDR3 loop spans 15 amino acids. CDR3: CASSLASGSAYEQYF. The CDR3 bases are TGTGCCAGCAGCTTGGCCAGCGGGTCGGCCTACGAGCAGTACTTC. Supplemented by reference TRBV5-5 and TRBJ2-7, the full variable domain reads DAGVTQSPTHLIKTRGQQVTLRCSPISGHKSVSWYQQVLGQGPQFIFQYYEKEERGRGNFPDRFSARQFPNYSSELNVNALLLGDSALYLCASSLASGSAYEQYFGPGTRLTVT.

The CDR3 nucleotides are TGTGCCAGCAGTGGGCCCGACAGGGGCCACGAGCAGTACTTC. It encodes CASSGPDRGHEQYF. V and J are TRBV6-1 and TRBJ2-7, with TRBD1 identical over 8 bases. The CDR3 is 14 amino acids. Unmatched junction bases numbered 7, after V lost 4 bases and J lost 5 bases. Germline CDR1 is MNHNS and CDR2 is SASEGT.

This chain connects TRBV28 to TRBJ1-4, with 7 bases fitting TRBD1. CDR1 MDHEN and CDR2 SYDVKM come from the germline V gene. The junction had 9 bases not matched to a gene; V was cut back by 1 base and J by 10 bases. The CDR3 has 15 amino acids. This chain's CDR3 is CASSLSDRDLGKLFF. DNA for the CDR3: TGTGCCAGCAGTTTATCCGACAGGGACTTAGGAAAACTGTTTTTT.

This chain joins TRBV4-2 and TRBJ1-6; D is ambiguous. Germline CDR1 LGHNA, CDR2 YNFKEQ. CDR3 length: 17 amino acids. V lost 0 bases, J lost 0 bases, and 9 bases lay in between. CDR3 nucleotide sequence: TGTGCCAGCAGCCAAGAGGCGGTTAGCTCCTATAATTCACCCCTCCACTTT. Its protein product is CASSQEAVSSYNSPLHF.

The rearrangement joins TRBV28 to TRBJ2-1; TRBD2 matches at 10 bases. V lost 7 bases and J lost 2; bases outside the gene matches: 5. Germline lookup yields CDR1 MDHEN and CDR2 SYDVKM. The CDR3 spans 15 residues. This chain's CDR3 is CASTGTSDTYNEQFF. DNA for the CDR3: TGTGCCAGCACCGGGACTAGCGACACCTACAATGAGCAGTTCTTC.

This clone turned up a few times. The CDR3 region is CASSQNTGSSYNSPLHF. CDR3 DNA sequence: TGCGCCAGCAGCCAAAACACAGGGAGCTCCTATAATTCACCCCTCCACTTT. The V gene is TRBV5-1, the J gene TRBJ1-6, with D possibly TRBD1 on 6 matching bases. The CDR3 runs to 17 residues. The germline V and J ends were trimmed by 4 bases and 0 bases, with 14 bases remaining between them. Germline V CDR1 and CDR2: SGHRS, YFSETQ.

As to this clone: Different DNA sequences within this sample yield the same CDR3. V gene TRBV7-9 combines with J gene TRBJ2-2, with D unclear. This CDR3 is built from 15 residues. Germline CDR1 and CDR2: SEHNR and FQNEAQ (reference sequence). V was shortened by 5 bases and J by 2 bases, with 12 bases between the two germline ends. CDR3 in DNA: TGTGCCAGCAGCCCACCGGGTTCTAACACCGGGGAGCTGTTTTTT. As protein: CASSPPGSNTGELFF.